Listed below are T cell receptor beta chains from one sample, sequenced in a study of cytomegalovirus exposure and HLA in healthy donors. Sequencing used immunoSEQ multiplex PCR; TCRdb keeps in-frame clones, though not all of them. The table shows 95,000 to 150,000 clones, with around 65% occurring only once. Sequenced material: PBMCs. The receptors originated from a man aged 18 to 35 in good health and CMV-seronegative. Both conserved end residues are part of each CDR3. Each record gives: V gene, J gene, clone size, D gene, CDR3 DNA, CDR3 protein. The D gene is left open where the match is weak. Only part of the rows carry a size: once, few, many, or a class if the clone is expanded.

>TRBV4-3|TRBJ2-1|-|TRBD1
TGCGCCAGCAGCCGGGGACAGGGGAAATACAATGAGCAGTTCTTC
CASSRGQGKYNEQFF
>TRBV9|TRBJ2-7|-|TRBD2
TGTGCCAGCAGCGTAGATCCAGCGGGAGTGAAAGACGAGCAGTACTTC
CASSVDPAGVKDEQYF
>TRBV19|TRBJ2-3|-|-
TGTGCCAGTAGTGAGGGACAGCGGGCGCAGTATTTT
CASSEGQRAQYF
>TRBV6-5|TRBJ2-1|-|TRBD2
TGTGCCAGCAGCCCTAGCGGGGGGCCCTACAATGAGCAGTTCTTC
CASSPSGGPYNEQFF
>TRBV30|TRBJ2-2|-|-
TGTGCCTGGAGTGCCCCGGCCGGGGAGCTGTTTTTT
CAWSAPAGELFF
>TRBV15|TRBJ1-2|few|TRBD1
TGTGCCACCACCCCTCGCCACCGGGGACAGAACTATGGCTACACCTTC
CATTPRHRGQNYGYTF
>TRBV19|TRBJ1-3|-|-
TGTGCCAGTAGTTTGAGGCGGGGAAGCACTCGGACCTCTGGAAACACCATATATTTT
CASSLRRGSTRTSGNTIYF
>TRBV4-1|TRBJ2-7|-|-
TGCGCCAGCAGCCCGGATACAGGACCCGCCTACGAGCAGTACTTC
CASSPDTGPAYEQYF
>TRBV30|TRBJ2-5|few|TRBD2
TGTGCCTGGATCGGTGGACGGGCGGGAGGTTCGTGGGAGACCCAGTACTTC
CAWIGGRAGGSWETQYF
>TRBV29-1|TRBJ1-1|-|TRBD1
TGCAGCGTTGAACCCATGACAGGGGATACTGAAGCTTTCTTT
CSVEPMTGDTEAFF
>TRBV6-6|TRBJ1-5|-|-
TGTGCCAGCAGTTACATCACTTATCAGCCCCAGCATTTT
CASSYITYQPQHF
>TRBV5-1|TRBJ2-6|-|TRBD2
TGCGCCAGCAGCTGGGGGGGGGCTGGGGCCAACGTCCTGACTTTC
CASSWGGAGANVLTF
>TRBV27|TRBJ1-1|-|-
TGTGCCAGCAGTTTAACAGGGCGCACTGAAGCTTTCTTT
CASSLTGRTEAFF
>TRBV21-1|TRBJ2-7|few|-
TGTGCCAGCTTAAGTGACAGGAGCTCCTACGAGCAGTACTTC
CASLSDRSSYEQYF
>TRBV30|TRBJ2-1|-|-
TGTGCCTGGAACCCTGGGCAGAGCTCCTACAATGAGCAGTTCTTC
CAWNPGQSSYNEQFF
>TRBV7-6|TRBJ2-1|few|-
TGTGCCAGCAGATCAAAGACAGGTGCCTACAATGAGCAGTTCTTC
CASRSKTGAYNEQFF
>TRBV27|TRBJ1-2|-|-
TGTGCCAGCAGTTTTTCTGTGAACTATGGCTACACCTTC
CASSFSVNYGYTF
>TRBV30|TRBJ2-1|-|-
TGTGCCTGGAGTGTTGGGCTGGGCAATGAGCAGTTCTTC
CAWSVGLGNEQFF
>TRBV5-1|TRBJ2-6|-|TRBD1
TGCGCCAGCAGCAATGGACAGGGGGCTGTGGGGGCCAACGTCCTGACTTTC
CASSNGQGAVGANVLTF
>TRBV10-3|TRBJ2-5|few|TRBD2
TGTGCCATCAGTGAGTCGAGAGTCGGGGGGAAAGAGACCCAGTACTTC
CAISESRVGGKETQYF
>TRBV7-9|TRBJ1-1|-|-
TGTGCCAGCAGCTTGAGTAGGGGCGAGTCTCGGGCAGCTTTCTTT
CASSLSRGESRAAFF
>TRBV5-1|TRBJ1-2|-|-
TGCGCCAGCAGCCCGAGGGCAGGGGATTGGGGCTACACCTTC
CASSPRAGDWGYTF
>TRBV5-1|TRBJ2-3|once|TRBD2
TGCGCCAGCAGCCAACTAGCGGTCGCAGATACGCAGTATTTT
CASSQLAVADTQYF
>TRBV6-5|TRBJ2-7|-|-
TGTGCCAGCAGTTACCCGGGAGTAAGAGGGGCGCAGTACTTC
CASSYPGVRGAQYF
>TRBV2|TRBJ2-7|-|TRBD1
TGTGCCAGCAGTACGGGACAGATCTACGAGCAGTACTTC
CASSTGQIYEQYF
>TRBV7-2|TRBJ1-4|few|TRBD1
TGTGCCAGCAGCATAAACAGGGGGCCCAATGAAAAACTGTTTTTT
CASSINRGPNEKLFF
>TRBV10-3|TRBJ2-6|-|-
TGTGCCATCAGTGAGGGGGCAACGAATGGGGCCAACGTCCTGACTTTC
CAISEGATNGANVLTF
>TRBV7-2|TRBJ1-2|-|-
TGTGCCAGCAGCTTAGCGCAGCAGGGGATGGGAGGCTACACCTTC
CASSLAQQGMGGYTF
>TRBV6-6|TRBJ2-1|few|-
TGTGCCAGCAGTTATACACTAGCTCCTATGGGGGAGCAGTTCTTC
CASSYTLAPMGEQFF
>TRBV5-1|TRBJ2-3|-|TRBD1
TGCGCCAGCATCTTAAGGACAGGGTTTGGAGATACGCAGTATTTT
CASILRTGFGDTQYF
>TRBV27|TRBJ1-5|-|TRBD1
TGTGCCAGCAGTTCCTATACAGGGGCGTTCAATCAGCCCCAGCATTTT
CASSSYTGAFNQPQHF
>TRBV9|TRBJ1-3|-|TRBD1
TGTGCCAGCAGCGGACAGGGGATTAGAAACACCATATATTTT
CASSGQGIRNTIYF
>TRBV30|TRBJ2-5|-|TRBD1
TGTGCCTGGAGCGAGGACAGGGGGCGAGAGACCCAGTACTTC
CAWSEDRGRETQYF
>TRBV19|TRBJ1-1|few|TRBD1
TGTGCCAGTAGCCAGGGGACAGGGAGGAACACTGAAGCTTTCTTT
CASSQGTGRNTEAFF
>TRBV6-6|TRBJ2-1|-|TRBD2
TGTGCCAGCACCTCGGGGACTAGCGGATACAATGAGCAGTTCTTC
CASTSGTSGYNEQFF
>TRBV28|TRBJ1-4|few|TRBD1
TGTGCCAGCAGCCTCTACAGGGGTGAAAAACTGTTTTTT
CASSLYRGEKLFF
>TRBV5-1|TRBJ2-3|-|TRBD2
TGCGCCAGCAGCTGGCGGGGGTTTCAAGATACGCAGTATTTT
CASSWRGFQDTQYF
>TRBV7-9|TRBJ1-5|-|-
TGTGCCAGCAGCTATTATAGCAATCAGCCCCAGCATTTT
CASSYYSNQPQHF
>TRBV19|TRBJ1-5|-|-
TGTGCCAGTTGCACAGAAAGGGGTCAGCCCCAGCATTTT
CASCTERGQPQHF
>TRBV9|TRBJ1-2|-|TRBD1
TGTGCCAGCAGCGGATGGGACAGGGGGGACTATGGCTACACCTTC
CASSGWDRGDYGYTF
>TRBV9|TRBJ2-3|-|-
TGTGCCAGCAGCGTAGGGGGGCGCACAGATACGCAGTATTTT
CASSVGGRTDTQYF
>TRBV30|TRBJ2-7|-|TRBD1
TGTGCCTGGGGGGACAGTGAGAGGTTTGTAGGCGAGCAGTACTTC
CAWGDSERFVGEQYF
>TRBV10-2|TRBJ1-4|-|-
TGCGCCAGCACCAGGGCAACTAATGAAAAACTGTTTTTT
CASTRATNEKLFF
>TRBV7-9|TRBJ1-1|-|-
TGTGCCAGCAGCCGACAAGACACTGAAGCTTTCTTT
CASSRQDTEAFF